Shown below are 19 T cell receptor beta chains from a single sample sequenced in a study of glioma-infiltrating T cells. The iRepertoire nested amplicon-rescue multiplex PCR amplified TCR alpha and beta CDR3s from RNA. TCRdb ran MiXCR on the multiplex PCR reads and lists one entry per CDR3 protein. Among a few hundred thousand distinct CDR3 sequences, about two fifths were seen once, and the ten largest hold approximately 12%. Sequencing used glioma tissue, nonneoplastic brain tissue, or PBMCs (not recorded which). The receptors shown here come from a human donor with low-grade glioma or glioblastoma, undergoing nonglioma brain surgery, or in good health (not recorded which).

V usage is TRBV12-3 or TRBV12-4 and J usage is TRBJ2-1, with 12 bases fitting TRBD2. V trimming: 0 bases; J trimming: 2 bases; junction bases outside the gene matches: 2. CDR3 size: 17 residues. CDR3 in amino acids: CASSLARLAGAYNEQFF. Written as DNA, the CDR3 is TGTGCCAGCAGTTTAGCGCGACTAGCGGGAGCCTACAATGAGCAGTTCTTC.

Here the CDR3 DNA reads TGTGCCAGTAGTCTCAGGACAGGGGGCCCATGGGACTACAATGAGCAGTTCTTC. Its translation: CASSLRTGGPWDYNEQFF. The V gene is TRBV19, the J gene TRBJ2-1; 11 bases agree with TRBD1. V was clipped by 5 bases and J by 3 bases; unmatched bases: 12. CDR3 size: 18 residues. The germline V gene has CDR1 LNHDA and CDR2 SQIVND (reference sequence).

Worth noting for this clonotype: The final CDR3 position lacks the conserved phenylalanine or tryptophan, pointing to a likely read error. The rearrangement uses TRBV4-3 and TRBJ2-1; TRBD2 aligns across 10 bases. Losses at the gene ends were 7 bases for V and 6 bases for J; bases not matched to a gene: 9. The CDR3 extends over 15 amino acids. The V gene's germline CDR1 is LGHNA and CDR2 YSLEER. CDR3 amino acids: CASTLGASGSNEQFI. The DNA of the CDR3 is TGCGCCAGCACCCTAGGGGCTAGCGGGAGCAATGAGCAGTTCATC.

This rearrangement joins TRBV4-2 to TRBJ2-7, with a possible D match to TRBD2 (6 bases). Trimming took off 1 base at V and 6 bases at J, with 25 bases between the two ends. CDR1 LGHNA and CDR2 YNFKEQ come from the germline V gene. This CDR3 comprises 18 residues. Here the CDR3 DNA reads TGTGCCAGCAGCCAAGTTGCGGCCGGGACTCACCACCCCCGCGAGCAGTACTTC. As protein: CASSQVAAGTHHPREQYF.

This clonotype was found once. Just one base apart from a much larger clone, this may be a read error. The V and J genes are TRBV27 and TRBJ2-1; possible D gene TRBD1, 5 bases. V was clipped by 3 bases and J by 7 bases, with 13 bases between them. The CDR3 is made up of 14 amino acids. Germline lookup yields CDR1 MNHEY and CDR2 SMNVEV (reference sequence). The CDR3 DNA is TGTGCCAGCAGTTTTCAGGGCCCAACTAATGAGCAGTTCTTC. Protein: CASSFQGPTNEQFF.

As to this clonotype: The junction departs from the called germline gene at one end, perhaps through a read error. V and J are TRBV7-2 and TRBJ2-3, with 11 bases fitting TRBD2. The CDR3 has 20 amino acids. Germline loops: CDR1 SGHTA, CDR2 FQGNSA. The CDR3 is CASSFMGMPSGLADTYTQYF. Here the CDR3 DNA reads TGTGCCAGCAGCTTTATGGGGATGCCTTCGGGACTAGCGGACACATATACGCAGTATTTT.

This clonotype was observed at least ten times. DNA of the CDR3: TGTGCCAGCAGTTTGACCACTTTGGGCAGGGGGCACAATGAGCAGTTCTTC. Its translation: CASSLTTLGRGHNEQFF. The genes are TRBV27 and TRBJ2-1; 8 bases are shared with TRBD1. From germline, CDR1 is MNHEY and CDR2 SMNVEV (reference sequence). Trimming at V came to 3 bases and at J to 5 bases, leaving 12 bases not matched to a gene. The CDR3 spans 17 residues.

The V call is TRBV12-3 or TRBV12-4, the J call TRBJ2-7, with TRBD1 matching 9 bases. There are 16 residues in the CDR3. V shed 6 bases, J shed 5 bases, and the junction held 14 bases outside the gene matches. The CDR3 spells CASSQRSGTGTHEQYF. The DNA of the CDR3 is TGTGCCAGCAGCCAACGCTCCGGGACAGGGACCCACGAGCAGTACTTC.

For this clonotype: Given a much more abundant clone one base away, this may be a read error. The chain recombines TRBV15 with TRBJ2-7; 9 bases align to TRBD2. This CDR3 has 16 amino acids. CDR1 is LNHNV, CDR2 YYDKDF, per germline (reference sequence). CDR3 bases: TGTGCCACCAGAAGAGGCCTCGGCGGGAGGGCCTTCGAGCAGTACTTC. This gives the protein CATRRGLGGRAFEQYF.

A word on this clonotype: A much more abundant neighbour one base away suggests this may be a read error. This rearrangement joins TRBV9 to TRBJ1-5; TRBD1 aligns across 10 bases. This CDR3 spans 14 amino acids. Germline V gene sequence: CDR1 SGDLS, CDR2 YYNGEE. Trimming removed 3 bases from V and 5 bases from J; junction bases left unmatched: 2. The CDR3 DNA follows: TGTGCCAGCAGCGCCGGGACAGGGGATCAGCCCCAGCATTTT. Amino acid sequence: CASSAGTGDQPQHF.

The V call is TRBV6-1, the J call TRBJ1-2, with D unresolved. Germline lookup yields CDR1 MNHNS and CDR2 SASEGT. The CDR3 loop spans 13 amino acids. V dropped 6 bases and J dropped 0 bases, with 8 bases sitting between them. CDR3 nucleotide sequence: TGTGCCAGCAGCTGGATTACTAACTATGGCTACACCTTC. This sequence encodes CASSWITNYGYTF.

V usage is TRBV7-2 and J usage is TRBJ1-4, with D uncertain. The germline V and J ends were trimmed by 2 bases and 4 bases, with 8 bases remaining between them. Germline values: CDR1 SGHTA, CDR2 FQGNSA. The CDR3 totals 14 residues. The CDR3 DNA is TGTGCCAGCAGCTTACTCCCCCTTAATGAAAAACTGTTTTTT. Translated, it gives CASSLLPLNEKLFF.

The chain couples TRBV7-2 to TRBJ2-3, with unresolved D. Trimming pared 7 bases from V and 0 bases from J, leaving 17 bases between. The CDR3 consists of 16 residues. CDR1 is SGHTA, CDR2 FQGNSA, per germline. DNA of the CDR3: TGTGCCAGCACCGATCCCCGAGATTCTAGCACAGATACGCAGTATTTT. Protein: CASTDPRDSSTDTQYF.

About this clonotype: With a much larger clone just one base away, this may be a read error. The chain is built from TRBV6-2 or TRBV6-3 and TRBJ2-7; unclear D gene. The CDR3 has 15 amino acids. The germline V gene encodes CDR1 MNHEY and CDR2 SVGEGT. The CDR3 nucleotides read TGTGCCAGCAGTTACTCGACGAGGTTCTCCTACGAGCGGTACTTC. Translation: CASSYSTRFSYERYF.

The table lists this clonotype with a few counts. The gene calls are TRBV7-2 and TRBJ1-2, with D maybe TRBD1 (6 bases). Germline V gene data show CDR1 as SGHTA and CDR2 as FQGNSA. Between the trimmed V and J ends, which lost 4 bases and 6 bases, there was a span of 12 bases. The CDR3 is made up of 13 amino acids. The chain's CDR3 is CASSYVRGHGYTF. CDR3 DNA: TGTGCCAGCAGCTACGTCAGGGGCCATGGCTACACCTTC.

In regard to this clonotype: Lacking the conserved final phenylalanine or tryptophan, this CDR3 likely reflects a read error. V and J are TRBV20-1 and TRBJ2-7; 7 nucleotides agree with TRBD2. There are 14 residues in the CDR3. Germline assignment: CDR1 DFQATT and CDR2 SNEGSKA (reference sequence). V lost 1 base and J lost 2; bases outside the gene matches: 5. CDR3 in DNA: TGCAGTGCTAGAGGTAGGGACTATCCCTACGAGCAGTACTCC. Amino acid sequence: CSARGRDYPYEQYS.

Of note for this clonotype: This may come from a read error, since a much larger clone is one base off. The chain recombines TRBV6-1 with TRBJ2-3, with D hard to call. V lost 2 bases to trimming and J lost 4 bases, with 10 bases between them. Germline CDR1 MNHNS, CDR2 SASEGT. This CDR3 is built from 14 residues. The DNA of the CDR3 is TGTGCCAGCAGTGAAAGCAGGCCCCCAGATACGCAGTATTTT. It translates to CASSESRPPDTQYF.

This clonotype has a count of ten or more. The chain couples TRBV20-1 to TRBJ1-1; D is unresolved. The CDR3 has 11 residues. Trimming stripped 6 bases from V and 11 bases from J, with 16 bases between. CDR1 and CDR2 (germline): DFQATT, SNEGSKA (reference sequence). The CDR3: CSAHLPAGAFF. As DNA, the CDR3 is TGCAGTGCCCACCTACCGGCGGGGGCTTTCTTT.

This clonotype was observed a few times. V usage is TRBV6-1 and J usage is TRBJ2-6; a possible D gene is TRBD1 (5 bases). The V end was cut by 6 bases, the J end by 0 bases, with 9 bases between. The germline V gene has CDR1 MNHNS and CDR2 SASEGT. The CDR3 spans 15 residues. CDR3 loop: CASSQGYSGANVLTF. The CDR3 DNA sequence: TGTGCCAGCAGCCAGGGTTACTCTGGGGCCAACGTCCTGACTTTC.